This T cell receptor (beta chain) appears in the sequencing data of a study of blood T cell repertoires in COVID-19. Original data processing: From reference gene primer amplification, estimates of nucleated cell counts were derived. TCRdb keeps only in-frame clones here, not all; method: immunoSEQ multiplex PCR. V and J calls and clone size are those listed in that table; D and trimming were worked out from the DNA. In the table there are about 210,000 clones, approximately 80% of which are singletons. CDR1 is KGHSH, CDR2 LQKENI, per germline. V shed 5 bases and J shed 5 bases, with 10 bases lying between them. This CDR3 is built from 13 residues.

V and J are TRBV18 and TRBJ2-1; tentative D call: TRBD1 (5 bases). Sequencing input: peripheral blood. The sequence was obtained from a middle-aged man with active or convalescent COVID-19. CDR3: CASSRGLNNEQFF. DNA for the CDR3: TGTGCCAGCTCAAGGGGTCTGAACAATGAGCAGTTCTTC.